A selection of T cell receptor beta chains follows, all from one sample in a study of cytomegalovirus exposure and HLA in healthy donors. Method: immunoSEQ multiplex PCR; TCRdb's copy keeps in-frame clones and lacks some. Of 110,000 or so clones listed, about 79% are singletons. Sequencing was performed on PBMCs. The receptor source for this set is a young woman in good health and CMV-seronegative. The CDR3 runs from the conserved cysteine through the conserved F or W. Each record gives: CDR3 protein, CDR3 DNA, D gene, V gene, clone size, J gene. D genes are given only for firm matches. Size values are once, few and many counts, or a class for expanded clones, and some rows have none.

CDR3aa: CAIKTGLAPDSYEQYF
CDR3nt: TGTGCCATCAAAACGGGACTAGCGCCCGACTCCTACGAGCAGTACTTC
d_gene: TRBD2
v_gene: TRBV10-3
abundance: -
j_gene: TRBJ2-7

CDR3aa: CASSLRGRGGLAGELFF
CDR3nt: TGTGCCAGCAGCTTACGTGGGCGGGGGGGCCTGGCCGGGGAGCTGTTTTTT
d_gene: TRBD2
v_gene: TRBV11-3
abundance: -
j_gene: TRBJ2-2

CDR3aa: CASSYRTGNQPQHF
CDR3nt: TGTGCCAGCAGTTATAGAACCGGTAATCAGCCCCAGCATTTT
d_gene: -
v_gene: TRBV6-5
abundance: -
j_gene: TRBJ1-5

CDR3aa: CATNSYGTGVEKLFF
CDR3nt: TGTGCCACGAATTCTTACGGGACAGGCGTGGAAAAACTGTTTTTT
d_gene: TRBD1
v_gene: TRBV19
abundance: -
j_gene: TRBJ1-4

CDR3aa: CASSRGEAEAFF
CDR3nt: TGTGCCAGCAGCCGAGGGGAGGCTGAAGCTTTCTTT
d_gene: -
v_gene: TRBV11-3
abundance: -
j_gene: TRBJ1-1

CDR3aa: CSARLTQQETQYF
CDR3nt: TGCAGCGCCCGTTTGACACAACAAGAGACCCAGTACTTC
d_gene: -
v_gene: TRBV29-1
abundance: -
j_gene: TRBJ2-5

CDR3aa: CASSPAGTSDAEQFF
CDR3nt: TGTGCCAGCAGCCCAGCGGGGACTAGCGATGCTGAGCAGTTCTTC
d_gene: TRBD2
v_gene: TRBV9
abundance: -
j_gene: TRBJ2-1

CDR3aa: CASRTGTGANEQFF
CDR3nt: TGTGCCAGCAGGACCGGGACAGGGGCCAATGAGCAGTTCTTC
d_gene: TRBD1
v_gene: TRBV28
abundance: -
j_gene: TRBJ2-1

CDR3aa: CASSRTGTIEAFF
CDR3nt: TGCGCCAGCAGCCGGACAGGGACGATAGAAGCTTTCTTT
d_gene: TRBD1
v_gene: TRBV5-1
abundance: -
j_gene: TRBJ1-1

CDR3aa: CASHRRQATNEKLFF
CDR3nt: TGTGCCAGCCACCGACGACAGGCAACTAATGAAAAACTGTTTTTT
d_gene: -
v_gene: TRBV2
abundance: -
j_gene: TRBJ1-4

CDR3aa: CAISEALTGANGYTF
CDR3nt: TGTGCCATCAGTGAGGCCCTGACAGGGGCGAATGGCTACACCTTC
d_gene: TRBD1
v_gene: TRBV10-3
abundance: few
j_gene: TRBJ1-2

CDR3aa: CSVAGDRGLYEQYF
CDR3nt: TGCAGCGTTGCCGGGGACAGGGGGCTGTACGAGCAGTACTTC
d_gene: TRBD1
v_gene: TRBV29-1
abundance: -
j_gene: TRBJ2-7

CDR3aa: CASSSGINTEAFF
CDR3nt: TGTGCCAGCAGCTCAGGGATCAACACTGAAGCTTTCTTT
d_gene: -
v_gene: TRBV7-8
abundance: -
j_gene: TRBJ1-1

CDR3aa: CASSLAPSGYPIPYEQYF
CDR3nt: TGTGCCAGCAGCTTAGCGCCTAGCGGGTATCCAATACCATACGAGCAGTACTTC
d_gene: TRBD2
v_gene: TRBV7-9
abundance: -
j_gene: TRBJ2-7

CDR3aa: CATSRDRTGNNQPQHF
CDR3nt: TGTGCCACCAGCAGAGATCGGACAGGCAACAATCAGCCCCAGCATTTT
d_gene: TRBD1
v_gene: TRBV15
abundance: once
j_gene: TRBJ1-5

CDR3aa: CASSLDTSMSEAFF
CDR3nt: TGTGCCAGCAGTCTTGACACCAGTATGTCTGAAGCTTTCTTT
d_gene: -
v_gene: TRBV2
abundance: few
j_gene: TRBJ1-1

CDR3aa: CASSHRTGGYQETQYF
CDR3nt: TGTGCCAGCAGTCACCGGACAGGGGGCTACCAAGAGACCCAGTACTTC
d_gene: TRBD1
v_gene: TRBV28
abundance: -
j_gene: TRBJ2-5

CDR3aa: CASSLYPQGGYTF
CDR3nt: TGTGCCAGCAGCTTGTATCCCCAGGGGGGCTACACCTTC
d_gene: -
v_gene: TRBV5-8
abundance: -
j_gene: TRBJ1-2

CDR3aa: CASSYSTGGETQYF
CDR3nt: TGTGCCAGCAGTTACTCGACGGGAGGGGAGACCCAGTACTTC
d_gene: TRBD2
v_gene: TRBV6-5
abundance: once
j_gene: TRBJ2-5

CDR3aa: CASSDRAYEQYF
CDR3nt: TGTGCCAGCAGTGACAGGGCTTACGAGCAGTACTTC
d_gene: -
v_gene: TRBV2
abundance: -
j_gene: TRBJ2-7

CDR3aa: CASSPGGGNQPQHF
CDR3nt: TGTGCCAGCAGCCCAGGGGGTGGCAATCAGCCCCAGCATTTT
d_gene: TRBD1
v_gene: TRBV7-2
abundance: -
j_gene: TRBJ1-5

CDR3aa: CASSIAGSDTQYF
CDR3nt: TGTGCCAGTAGTATAGCCGGGTCAGATACGCAGTATTTT
d_gene: -
v_gene: TRBV19
abundance: -
j_gene: TRBJ2-3

CDR3aa: CASEGTFLEGYTF
CDR3nt: TGTGCCAGCGAGGGTACATTCTTAGAGGGCTACACCTTC
d_gene: -
v_gene: TRBV28
abundance: -
j_gene: TRBJ1-2

CDR3aa: CASRGTGPYGYTF
CDR3nt: TGCGCCAGCAGGGGGACAGGGCCCTATGGCTACACCTTC
d_gene: TRBD1
v_gene: TRBV5-1
abundance: few
j_gene: TRBJ1-2

CDR3aa: CASSHSRGETEAFF
CDR3nt: TGTGCCAGCAGCCACAGTCGGGGGGAGACTGAAGCTTTCTTT
d_gene: -
v_gene: TRBV7-9
abundance: -
j_gene: TRBJ1-1

CDR3aa: CASSMGWSSTNEKLFF
CDR3nt: TGCGCCAGCAGCATGGGGTGGAGTTCAACTAATGAAAAACTGTTTTTT
d_gene: -
v_gene: TRBV5-1
abundance: -
j_gene: TRBJ1-4

CDR3aa: CASSLGQGPTLNYGYTF
CDR3nt: TGTGCCAGCAGCTTGGGGCAGGGGCCCACCCTTAACTATGGCTACACCTTC
d_gene: -
v_gene: TRBV5-5
abundance: -
j_gene: TRBJ1-2

CDR3aa: CASSYTNSYEQYF
CDR3nt: TGCGCCAGCAGCTATACAAATTCCTACGAGCAGTACTTC
d_gene: -
v_gene: TRBV5-1
abundance: -
j_gene: TRBJ2-7

CDR3aa: CASSPRRSSYEQYF
CDR3nt: TGTGCCAGCAGCCCCCGACGGAGCTCCTACGAGCAGTACTTC
d_gene: -
v_gene: TRBV14
abundance: -
j_gene: TRBJ2-7

CDR3aa: CASRVDRAREAFF
CDR3nt: TGTGCCAGCAGAGTTGACAGGGCGAGGGAAGCTTTCTTT
d_gene: TRBD1
v_gene: TRBV28
abundance: -
j_gene: TRBJ1-1

CDR3aa: CASKDSGWELFF
CDR3nt: TGCGCCAGCAAGGACAGTGGTTGGGAGCTGTTTTTT
d_gene: -
v_gene: TRBV5-1
abundance: -
j_gene: TRBJ2-2

CDR3aa: CASSQGSQIYGYTF
CDR3nt: TGCGCCAGCAGCCAAGGGTCACAGATCTATGGCTACACCTTC
d_gene: -
v_gene: TRBV4-1
abundance: -
j_gene: TRBJ1-2

CDR3aa: CASSRWDRGGYGYTF
CDR3nt: TGTGCCAGCAGCCGCTGGGACAGGGGCGGATATGGCTACACCTTC
d_gene: TRBD1
v_gene: TRBV11-2
abundance: -
j_gene: TRBJ1-2

CDR3aa: CATHEGQGGYGYTF
CDR3nt: TGTGCCACCCATGAGGGACAGGGGGGGTATGGCTACACCTTC
d_gene: TRBD1
v_gene: TRBV28
abundance: -
j_gene: TRBJ1-2

CDR3aa: CSAQRLAGARRRDTQYF
CDR3nt: TGCAGCGCCCAGCGGCTAGCGGGGGCCCGACGAAGAGATACGCAGTATTTT
d_gene: TRBD2
v_gene: TRBV29-1
abundance: -
j_gene: TRBJ2-3

CDR3aa: CASSSGLAGGEQYF
CDR3nt: TGTGCCAGCAGCTCGGGACTAGCGGGAGGCGAGCAGTACTTC
d_gene: TRBD2
v_gene: TRBV7-2
abundance: -
j_gene: TRBJ2-7

CDR3aa: CASSRDRGTEAFF
CDR3nt: TGTGCCAGCAGCCGGGACAGGGGAACTGAAGCTTTCTTT
d_gene: TRBD1
v_gene: TRBV7-9
abundance: -
j_gene: TRBJ1-1

CDR3aa: CASSSHTRGIQYF
CDR3nt: TGTGCCAGCAGCTCACATACCCGAGGCATTCAGTACTTC
d_gene: -
v_gene: TRBV13
abundance: -
j_gene: TRBJ2-4

CDR3aa: CASSGRSGANVLTF
CDR3nt: TGTGCCAGCAGTGGGAGATCTGGGGCCAACGTCCTGACTTTC
d_gene: -
v_gene: TRBV6-1
abundance: few
j_gene: TRBJ2-6